This paragraph covers one T cell receptor (beta chain) sequence. Library input was about 2.2 micrograms of DNA from cryopreserved PBMCs. Profiling relied on immunoSEQ multiplex PCR, and the TCRdb table lists in-frame clones only, not all of them. The data show 150,000 or so clones, 70% to 90% seen once. The data derive from a study of cytotoxic CD8 clonotypes in ibrutinib-treated CLL. Study background: By median 68 months, 12 had progressed and 14 stayed remitted; responses had been 2 complete and 25 or so partial. Treatment had run for a median roughly 13 months, range 6 to 36, when response samples were taken.

The trim removed 4 bases at V and 4 bases at J, leaving 5 bases unmatched. The germline V gene encodes CDR1 SGHTA and CDR2 FQGNSA. CDR3 size: 16 residues. V is TRBV7-2 and J is TRBJ2-5; 14 bases align to TRBD2. The sequencing here drew on PBMCs, taken at disease progression, from a patient treated with ibrutinib. This sequence was found in a human donor with chronic lymphocytic leukemia. The CDR3 coding sequence is TGTGCCAGCAGCTCAGTGGGACTAGCGGGAGTAGAGACCCAGTACTTC. As protein: CASSSVGLAGVETQYF.